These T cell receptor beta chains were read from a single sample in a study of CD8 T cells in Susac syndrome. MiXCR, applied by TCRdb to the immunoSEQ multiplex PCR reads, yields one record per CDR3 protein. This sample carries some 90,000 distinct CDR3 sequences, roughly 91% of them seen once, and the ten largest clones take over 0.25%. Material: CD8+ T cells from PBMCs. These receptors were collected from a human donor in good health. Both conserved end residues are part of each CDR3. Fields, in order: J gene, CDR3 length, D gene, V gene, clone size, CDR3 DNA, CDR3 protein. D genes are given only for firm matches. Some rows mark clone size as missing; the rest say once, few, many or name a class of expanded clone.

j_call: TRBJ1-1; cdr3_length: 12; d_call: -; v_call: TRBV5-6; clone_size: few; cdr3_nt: TGTGCCAGCAGCTTGGGGCGGACGGAAGCTTTCTTT; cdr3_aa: CASSLGRTEAFF
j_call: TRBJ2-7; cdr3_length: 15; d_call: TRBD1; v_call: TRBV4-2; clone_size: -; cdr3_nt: TGTGCCAGCAGCTGGGGGACAGGGAGCTCCTACGAGCAGTACTTC; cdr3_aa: CASSWGTGSSYEQYF
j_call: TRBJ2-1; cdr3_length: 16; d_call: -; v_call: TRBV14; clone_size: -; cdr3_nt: TGTGCCAGCAGCCAAATTTTGGGGGAGACGGGGAATGAGCAGTTCTTC; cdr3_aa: CASSQILGETGNEQFF
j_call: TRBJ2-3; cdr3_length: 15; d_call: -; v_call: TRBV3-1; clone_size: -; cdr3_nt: TGTGCCAGCAGCCAAGCGCTCTTAGCAGGGGATACGCAGTATTTT; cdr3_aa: CASSQALLAGDTQYF
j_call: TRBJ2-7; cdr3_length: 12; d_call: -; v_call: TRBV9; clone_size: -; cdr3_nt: TGTGCCAGCGGCAGGACTACCTACGAGCAGTACTTC; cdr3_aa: CASGRTTYEQYF
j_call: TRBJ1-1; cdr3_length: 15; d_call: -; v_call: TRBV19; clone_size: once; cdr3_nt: TGTGCCAGTAGTATAGATCTATTACAGAACACTGAAGCTTTCTTT; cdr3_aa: CASSIDLLQNTEAFF
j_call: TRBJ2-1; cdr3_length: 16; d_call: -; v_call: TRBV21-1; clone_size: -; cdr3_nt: TGTGCCAGCAGCGAAATTCGAGAATGCTCCTACAATGAGCAGTTCTTC; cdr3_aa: CASSEIRECSYNEQFF
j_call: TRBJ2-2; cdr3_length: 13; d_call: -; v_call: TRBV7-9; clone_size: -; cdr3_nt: TGTGCCAGCAGCCCGCGGTGGACCGGGGAGCTGTTTTTT; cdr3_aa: CASSPRWTGELFF
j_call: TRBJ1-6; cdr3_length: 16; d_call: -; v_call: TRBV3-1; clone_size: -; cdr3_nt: TGTGCCAGCAGCCAAGGCGTAGGGGCGCGAAATTCACCCCTCCACTTT; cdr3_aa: CASSQGVGARNSPLHF
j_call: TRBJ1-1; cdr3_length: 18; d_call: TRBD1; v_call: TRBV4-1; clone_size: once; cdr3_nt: TGCGCCAGCAGCCATGAGGCGACAGGGTCGGCCTTGAACACTGAAGCTTTCTTT; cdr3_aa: CASSHEATGSALNTEAFF
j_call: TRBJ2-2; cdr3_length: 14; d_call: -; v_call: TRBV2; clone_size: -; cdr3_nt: TGTGCCAGCAAGGCAGGGGCGAACACCGGGGAGCTGTTTTTT; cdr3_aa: CASKAGANTGELFF
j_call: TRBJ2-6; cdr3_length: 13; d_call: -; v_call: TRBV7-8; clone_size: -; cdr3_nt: TGTGCCAGCAGCCCCTCCACTAGCAACGTCCTGACTTTC; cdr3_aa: CASSPSTSNVLTF
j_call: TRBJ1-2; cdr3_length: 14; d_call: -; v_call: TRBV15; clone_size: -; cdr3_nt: TGTGCCACCAGCAGAGGATCAGGGCCGGGCGGCTACACCTTC; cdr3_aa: CATSRGSGPGGYTF
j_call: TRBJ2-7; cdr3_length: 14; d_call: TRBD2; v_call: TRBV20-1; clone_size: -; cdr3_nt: TGCAGTGCTAGAGAATCCGGGACTAGCTACGAGCAGTACTTC; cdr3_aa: CSARESGTSYEQYF
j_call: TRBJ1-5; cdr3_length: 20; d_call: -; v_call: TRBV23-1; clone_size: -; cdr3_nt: TGCGCCAGCAGTCAATCGAAGGTTCGCACCCGACTCTTAAGCAATCAGCCCCAGCATTTT; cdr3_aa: CASSQSKVRTRLLSNQPQHF
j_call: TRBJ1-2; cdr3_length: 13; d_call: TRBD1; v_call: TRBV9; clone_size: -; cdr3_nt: TGTGCCAGCAGCGTTGGAGGGGGCGAGGGCTACACCTTC; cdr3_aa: CASSVGGGEGYTF
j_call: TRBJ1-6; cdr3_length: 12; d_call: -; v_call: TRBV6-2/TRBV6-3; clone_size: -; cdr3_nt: TGTGCCAGCAGCCCTCCGGGGTCACCCCTCCACTTT; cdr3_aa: CASSPPGSPLHF
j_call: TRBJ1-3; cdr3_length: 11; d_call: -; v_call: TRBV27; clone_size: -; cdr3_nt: TGTGCCAGGGTGGGGGGGCACACCATATATTTT; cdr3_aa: CARVGGHTIYF
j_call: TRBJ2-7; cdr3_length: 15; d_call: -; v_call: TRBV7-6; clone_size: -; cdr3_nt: TGTGCCAGCAGCTTAAATCCGGGGAACTCCTACGAGCAGTACTTC; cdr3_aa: CASSLNPGNSYEQYF
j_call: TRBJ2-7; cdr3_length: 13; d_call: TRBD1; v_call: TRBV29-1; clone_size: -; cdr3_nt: TGCAGCTTTAGGGGGACAGCGAGATACGAGCAGTACTTC; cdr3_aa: CSFRGTARYEQYF
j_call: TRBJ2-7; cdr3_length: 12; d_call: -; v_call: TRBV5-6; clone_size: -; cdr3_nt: TGTGCCAGCAGCGCAGGGGACTACGAGCAGTACTTC; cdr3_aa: CASSAGDYEQYF
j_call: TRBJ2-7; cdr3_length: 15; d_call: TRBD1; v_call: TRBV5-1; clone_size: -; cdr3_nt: TGCGCCAGCAGCTTCTCACAGGGGTCGACCTACGAGCAGTACTTC; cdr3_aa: CASSFSQGSTYEQYF
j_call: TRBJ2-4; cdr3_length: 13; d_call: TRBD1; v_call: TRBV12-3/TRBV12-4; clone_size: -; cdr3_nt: TGTGCCAGCACCCCAGCAGGGGGCAACATTCAGTACTTC; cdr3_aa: CASTPAGGNIQYF
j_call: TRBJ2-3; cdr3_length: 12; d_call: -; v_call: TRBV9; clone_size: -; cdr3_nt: TGTGCCAGCAGCGTCGATACAGATACGCAGTATTTT; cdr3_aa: CASSVDTDTQYF
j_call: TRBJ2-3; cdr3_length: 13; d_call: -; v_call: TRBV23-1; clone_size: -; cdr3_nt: TGCGCCAGCAGTCGGGGACTCACAGATACGCAGTATTTT; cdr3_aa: CASSRGLTDTQYF
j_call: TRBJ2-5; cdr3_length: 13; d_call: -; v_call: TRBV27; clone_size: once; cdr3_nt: TGTGCCAGCAGCACAGGGTTCGGGGAGACCCAGTACTTC; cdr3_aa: CASSTGFGETQYF
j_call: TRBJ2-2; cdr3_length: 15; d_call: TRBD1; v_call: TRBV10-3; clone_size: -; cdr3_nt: TGTGCCATCAGGAACAGGGGGCTGAAAACCGGGGAGCTGTTTTTT; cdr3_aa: CAIRNRGLKTGELFF
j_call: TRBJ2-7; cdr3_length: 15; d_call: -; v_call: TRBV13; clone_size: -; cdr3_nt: TGTGCCAGCAGCTCCCAGGACTCCCGGGGCTACGAGCAGTACTTC; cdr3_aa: CASSSQDSRGYEQYF
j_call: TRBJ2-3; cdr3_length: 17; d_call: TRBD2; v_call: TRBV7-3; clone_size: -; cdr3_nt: TGTGCCAGCAGCTTAACGGCTCGCGGGGGGCGGGGAGATACGCAGTATTTT; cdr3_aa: CASSLTARGGRGDTQYF
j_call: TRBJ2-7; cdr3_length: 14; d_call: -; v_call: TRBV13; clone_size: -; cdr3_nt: TGTGCCAGCAGCTTTGGGACCGAGACCTACGAGCAGTACTTC; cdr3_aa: CASSFGTETYEQYF
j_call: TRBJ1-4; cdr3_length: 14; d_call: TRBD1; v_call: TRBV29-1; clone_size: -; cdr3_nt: TGCAGCGTGCACATACCGGGACAGGGGAGAAAACTGTTTTTT; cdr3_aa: CSVHIPGQGRKLFF
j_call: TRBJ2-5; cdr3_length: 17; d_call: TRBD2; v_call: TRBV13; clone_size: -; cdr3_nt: TGTGCCAGCAGCTTAACTAGCGGGGGCCAGTACCAAGAGACCCAGTACTTC; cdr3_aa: CASSLTSGGQYQETQYF
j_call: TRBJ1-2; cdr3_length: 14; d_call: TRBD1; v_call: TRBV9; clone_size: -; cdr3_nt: TGTGCCAGCAGCGCTTCGGACAGGGTCTATGGCTACACCTTC; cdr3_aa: CASSASDRVYGYTF
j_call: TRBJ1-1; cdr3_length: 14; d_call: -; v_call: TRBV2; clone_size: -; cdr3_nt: TGTGCCAGCAGGGTCAGGGACCGGAACACTGAAGCTTTCTTT; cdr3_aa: CASRVRDRNTEAFF
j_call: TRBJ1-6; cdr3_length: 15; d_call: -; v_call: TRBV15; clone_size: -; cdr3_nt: TGTGCCACCAGCAGAGTGGGGTCAGAGAATTCACCCCTCCACTTT; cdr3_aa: CATSRVGSENSPLHF
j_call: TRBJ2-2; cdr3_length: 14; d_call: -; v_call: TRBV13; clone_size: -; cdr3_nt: TGTGCCAGCAGCTCATACAGGAGGGTCGGGGAGCTGTTTTTT; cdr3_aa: CASSSYRRVGELFF
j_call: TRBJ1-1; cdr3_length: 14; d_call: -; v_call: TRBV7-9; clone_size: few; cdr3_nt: TGTGCCAGCAGCCGAACGGGCCGATACACTGAAGCTTTCTTT; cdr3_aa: CASSRTGRYTEAFF
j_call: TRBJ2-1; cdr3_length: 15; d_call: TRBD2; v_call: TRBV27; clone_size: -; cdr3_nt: TGTGCCAGCAGTCCGAGCGGGGGTCACTACAATGAGCAGTTCTTC; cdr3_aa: CASSPSGGHYNEQFF
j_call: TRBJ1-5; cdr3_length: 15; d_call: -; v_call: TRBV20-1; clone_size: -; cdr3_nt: TGCAGTGCTAGAGACGGACAGCATAGCAATCAGCCCCAGCATTTT; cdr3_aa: CSARDGQHSNQPQHF
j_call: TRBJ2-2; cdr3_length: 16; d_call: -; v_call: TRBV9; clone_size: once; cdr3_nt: TGTGCCAGCAGCGTAGTGGAGGACGCGAACACCGGGGAGCTGTTTTTT; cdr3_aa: CASSVVEDANTGELFF
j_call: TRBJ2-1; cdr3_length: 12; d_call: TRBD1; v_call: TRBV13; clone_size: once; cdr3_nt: TGTGCCAGCAGCCCAGACAGGGGAGAGCAGTTCTTC; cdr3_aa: CASSPDRGEQFF
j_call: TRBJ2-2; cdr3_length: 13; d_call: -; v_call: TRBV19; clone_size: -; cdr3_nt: TGTGCCAGTACGGGGGGCTGGACCGGGGAGCTGTTTTTT; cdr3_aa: CASTGGWTGELFF
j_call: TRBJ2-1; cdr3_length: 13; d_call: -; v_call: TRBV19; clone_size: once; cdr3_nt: TGTGCCAGTAGTATGGTCGGGGAGCATGAGCAGTTCTTC; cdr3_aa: CASSMVGEHEQFF
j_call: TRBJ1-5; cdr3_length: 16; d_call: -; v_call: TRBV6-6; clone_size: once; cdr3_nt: TGTGCCAGCAGTTATTCGGAGGATCGGAGCAATCAGCCCCAGCATTTT; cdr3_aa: CASSYSEDRSNQPQHF
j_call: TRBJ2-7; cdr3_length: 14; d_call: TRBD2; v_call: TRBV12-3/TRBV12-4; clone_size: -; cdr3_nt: TGTGCCAGCAGTCAGACTAGCGGGGGCTACGAGCAGTACTTC; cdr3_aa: CASSQTSGGYEQYF
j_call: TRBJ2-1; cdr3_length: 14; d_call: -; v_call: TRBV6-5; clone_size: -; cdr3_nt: TGCGCCAGCAGTTACTTGGCAGGCTACAATGAGCAGTTCTTC; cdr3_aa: CASSYLAGYNEQFF